The 7 T cell receptor beta chains presented below share a single source sample, sequenced in a study of Graves' ophthalmopathy and Graves' hyperthyroidism listed by TCRdb under 2018. Sequencing was performed on an Illumina HiSeq 2000. For repertoire sequencing, the TCR beta CDR3 regions were amplified from RNA transcripts. A first-round RT-PCR used HTBI primers with the Qiagen OneStep RT-PCR kit, followed by a second-round multiplex PCR, size selection and purification. Starting from the raw public reads, TCRdb applied fastp trimming at Q25, assembled clones with MiXCR and retained in-frame beta chains. Rows with one shared CDR3 protein collapse into an entry with the most common genes and DNA. This sample lists a few hundred thousand distinct CDR3 sequences; 15% were detected once. In total, the top ten clones hold 5.5% to 7% of the sample. The sequencing input was peripheral blood. The receptors were sampled from a woman younger than 30 with stable Graves' hyperthyroidism. Donor details come from another sample of the same person, matched by shared clones.

This clonotype showed up just a few times. The genes are TRBV11-2 and TRBJ1-3; D call uncertain. V shed 6 bases and J shed 0 bases, with 15 bases lying between them. The germline V gene has CDR1 SGHAT and CDR2 FQNNGV. The CDR3 totals 16 residues. The CDR3 DNA reads TGTGCCAGCAGACTAATTCGACGGAGCTCTGGAAACACCATATATTTT. Translating gives CASRLIRRSSGNTIYF.

At least ten counts were recorded for this clonotype. The genes are TRBV10-3 and TRBJ2-5; D ambiguous. CDR1 ENHRY and CDR2 SYGVKD come from the germline V gene. This CDR3 contains 13 residues. Trimming took 8 bases from V and 2 from J, leaving 12 bases between them. CDR3 DNA sequence: TGTGCCATCGCAAGCCAGGCTCAAGAGACCCAGTACTTC. Translation gives CAIASQAQETQYF.

This clonotype was seen ten or more times. The V call is TRBV11-2, the J call TRBJ1-6; possibly TRBD1 for D (6 bases). Germline loops: CDR1 SGHAT, CDR2 FQNNGV. The length of the CDR3 is 15 residues. V was pared by 5 bases and J by 3 bases, with 11 bases between. The CDR3 DNA reads as TGTGCCAGCAGCCTCCGGGACAACTATAATTCACCCCTCCACTTT. Its protein product is CASSLRDNYNSPLHF.

In the case of this clonotype: This may arise from a read error, as a much more abundant clone is one base away. No conserved phenylalanine or tryptophan ends this CDR3, so it is likely a read error. The chain carries TRBV6-5 and TRBJ1-1, with TRBD1 matching over 7 bases. Per the germline V gene, CDR1 is MNHEY and CDR2 is SVGAGI. Germline trimming cut 6 bases from V and 5 bases from J; bases unmatched to any gene: 6. This CDR3 spans 13 amino acids. CDR3 loop: CASSLQGLTEAFL. The CDR3 DNA is TGTGCCAGCAGCCTACAGGGGCTGACTGAAGCTTTCCTT.

This clonotype was counted at least ten times. The chain joins TRBV20-1 to TRBJ1-5; D might be TRBD1 (6 bases). Trimming left V 1 base short and J 7 bases short, with 14 bases between. Germline V gene data show CDR1 as DFQATT and CDR2 as SNEGSKA (reference sequence). This CDR3 contains 14 residues. CDR3 sequence reads: CSARAQGGGQPQHF. The DNA of the CDR3 is TGCAGTGCTAGAGCACAGGGCGGGGGGCAGCCCCAGCATTTT.

V usage is TRBV12-3 or TRBV12-4 and J usage is TRBJ2-7; TRBD1 aligns across 10 bases. The CDR3 is made up of 15 amino acids. With 6 bases clipped from V and 5 bases from J, the junction kept 10 bases outside the gene matches. The CDR3 here is CASSFLLGTGDEQYF. The CDR3 coding sequence is TGTGCCAGCAGCTTCCTGCTGGGGACAGGGGACGAGCAGTACTTC.

This clonotype was observed a handful of times. Given a much more abundant clone one base away, this may be a read error. The chain recombines TRBV19 with TRBJ2-2; perhaps D is TRBD1 or TRBD2 (5 bases each). Looked up from germline, CDR1 is LNHDA and CDR2 is SQIVND (reference sequence). This CDR3 spans 15 amino acids. Trimming stripped 6 bases from V and 0 bases from J, with 11 bases between. CDR3 nucleotides: TGTGCCAGTAGCTCGGGACGAACGAACACCGGGGAGCTGTTTTTT. Its protein product is CASSSGRTNTGELFF. The whole variable domain, remainder taken from reference TRBV19 and TRBJ2-2, is DGGITQSPKYLFRKEGQNVTLSCEQNLNHDAMYWYRQDPGQGLRLIYYSQIVNDFQKGDIAEGYSVSREKKESFPLTVTSAQKNPTAFYLCASSSGRTNTGELFFGEGSRLTVL.